The 30 T cell receptor beta chains below come from one sample, sequenced in a study of T-cell memory formation after mild COVID-19. TCRdb reprocessed the 5' RACE reads with MiXCR, giving one entry per CDR3 protein. The table lists some 450,000 distinct CDR3 sequences, around 18% of them singletons. Sequencing was carried out using PBMCs or a T cell subset sorted from them (not recorded which). Receptor source: an adult woman who had mild COVID-19 (a few samples of this study predate the infection). Cell type and time point are not known.

This clonotype was seen only a few times. The chain joins TRBV29-1 to TRBJ2-7; TRBD2 agrees at 13 bases. CDR3 length: 17 residues. V was clipped by 5 bases and J by 5 bases; unmatched bases: 15. Germline values: CDR1 SQVTM, CDR2 ANQGSEA. Written as DNA, the CDR3 is TGCAGCGTTAGGGGGACTAGCGGGGAGCGCCCCCGTCACGAGCAGTACTTC. Protein: CSVRGTSGERPRHEQYF.

The chain is built from TRBV3-1 and TRBJ2-7; 12 nucleotides match TRBD2. Trimming cost V 3 bases and J 4 bases; bases outside gene matches: 4. The CDR3 loop spans 15 amino acids. CDR1 is LGHDT and CDR2 is YNNKEL in the germline V gene (reference sequence). In DNA, the CDR3 is TGTGCCAGCAGCCAGCTAACTAGCGGGGGGTACGAGCAGTACTTC. It specifies CASSQLTSGGYEQYF.

Ten or more counts support this clonotype. This chain links TRBV29-1 with TRBJ2-7; TRBD1 aligns across 7 bases. The CDR3 is made up of 12 amino acids. CDR1 is SQVTM, CDR2 ANQGSEA, per germline. The ends lost 6 bases at V and 0 bases at J; junction bases unmatched: 2. CDR3 bases: TGCAGCGTCGGACAGGACTCCTACGAGCAGTACTTC. This gives the protein CSVGQDSYEQYF.

This clonotype has a count of ten or more. The CDR3 here is CASSQGVGGDTQYF. The CDR3 coding sequence is TGTGCCAGCAGCCAAGGTGTTGGCGGTGATACGCAGTATTTT. V usage is TRBV4-2 and J usage is TRBJ2-3, with no clear D. V was clipped by 1 base and J by 6 bases, with 11 bases between them. CDR1 is LGHNA and CDR2 is YNFKEQ in the germline V gene. The CDR3 length is 14 residues.

This clonotype was seen a handful of times. The chain joins TRBV12-3 or TRBV12-4 to TRBJ2-7; D call uncertain. CDR3 length: 15 amino acids. V shed 3 bases and J shed 0 bases, with 12 bases lying between them. CDR3 sequence (DNA): TGTGCCAGCAGTTTGGGCGACACCTACTCCTACGAGCAGTACTTC. Protein: CASSLGDTYSYEQYF.

This clonotype has a handful of counts. The V gene is TRBV6-2 or TRBV6-3, the J gene TRBJ2-3, with D possibly being TRBD2 (6 bases). Germline CDR1 MNHEY, CDR2 SVGEGT. This CDR3 comprises 15 residues. Trimming left V 3 bases short and J 0 bases short, with 10 bases between. CDR3: CASSYLDYSTDTQYF. DNA of the CDR3: TGTGCCAGCAGTTATTTGGACTACAGCACAGATACGCAGTATTTT.

The rearrangement uses TRBV7-2 and TRBJ2-7; 8 bases map to TRBD1. In germline, CDR1 is SGHTA, CDR2 FQGNSA. J was trimmed by 7 bases and V by 5 bases; bases with no gene match: 13. The CDR3 sequence is 15 residues long. CDR3 bases: TGTGCCAGCAGCCGCCCAGGGGGCGAGAGGGGAGAGCAGTACTTC. It specifies CASSRPGGERGEQYF. The variable domain in full, completed from reference TRBV7-2 and TRBJ2-7, reads GAGVSQSPSNKVTEKGKDVELRCDPISGHTALYWYRQSLGQGLEFLIYFQGNSAPDKSGLPSDRFSAERTGGSVSTLTIQRTQQEDSAVYLCASSRPGGERGEQYFGPGTRLTVT.

The J gene is TRBJ1-5, the V gene TRBV3-1; TRBD1 agrees at 7 bases. Losses at the gene ends were 4 bases for V and 6 bases for J; bases not matched to a gene: 3. The CDR3 contains 13 residues. Germline loops: CDR1 LGHDT, CDR2 YNNKEL (reference sequence). The CDR3 sequence: CASSPDRTQPQHF. Here the CDR3 DNA reads TGTGCCAGCAGCCCGGACAGGACTCAGCCCCAGCATTTT.

This chain joins TRBV9 and TRBJ1-2; D may be TRBD1 (6 bases). Germline CDR1 and CDR2: SGDLS and YYNGEE. This CDR3 contains 17 residues. V lost 0 bases to trimming and J lost 5 bases, with 20 bases between them. The CDR3 DNA sequence: TGTGCCAGCAGCGTAGTAAGCGGGAATACAGGGCTTTATGGCTACACCTTC. This encodes CASSVVSGNTGLYGYTF.

The table lists this clonotype with a few counts. The chain has TRBV5-6 and TRBJ2-1, with TRBD1 matching over 7 bases. Germline trimming cut 5 bases from V and 4 bases from J; bases unmatched to any gene: 9. This CDR3 comprises 15 residues. Looked up from germline, CDR1 is SGHDT and CDR2 is YYEEEE. The CDR3, as DNA: TGTGCCAGCAGAGACAGGGTGGTAACATACAATGAGCAGTTCTTC. It is translated as CASRDRVVTYNEQFF. Filled out from reference TRBV5-6 and TRBJ2-1, the complete variable domain reads DAGVTQSPTHLIKTRGQQVTLRCSPKSGHDTVSWYQQALGQGPQFIFQYYEEEERQRGNFPDRFSGHQFPNYSSELNVNALLLGDSALYLCASRDRVVTYNEQFFGPGTRLTVL.

CDR3 loop: CASSSTGEYGYTF. As DNA, the CDR3 is TGTGCCAGCAGTTCCACGGGCGAATATGGCTACACCTTC. The chain combines TRBV12-3 or TRBV12-4 with TRBJ1-2; D gene unclear. V lost 4 bases and J lost 5, with 11 bases in between. The CDR3 covers 13 residues.

The rearrangement links TRBV2 to TRBJ2-7, with D unclear. V lost 6 bases, J lost 4 bases, and 10 bases lay in between. Germline CDR1 is SNHLY and CDR2 is FYNNEI. The CDR3 has 12 amino acids. The CDR3 DNA reads TGTGCCAGCAGCCAACCTCGGTACGAGCAGTACTTC. Translation gives CASSQPRYEQYF.

There are a few counts of this clonotype. The chain links TRBV20-1 to TRBJ1-5; D perhaps matches TRBD1 (5 bases). CDR1 and CDR2 (germline): DFQATT, SNEGSKA (reference sequence). Trimming left V 6 bases short and J 6 bases short, with 21 bases between. CDR3 size: 15 residues. The CDR3 loop is CSAGELERGGQPQHF. The CDR3 DNA reads as TGCAGTGCAGGGGAGTTGGAAAGGGGAGGTCAGCCCCAGCATTTT.

The chain links TRBV9 to TRBJ1-2, with 9 bases that match TRBD1. The germline CDR1 and CDR2 sequences are SGDLS and YYNGEE. The CDR3 has 15 amino acids. The V segment lost 4 bases and the J segment 6 bases; nucleotides outside the gene matches: 10. CDR3 loop: CASSPTGGGGNGYTF. The CDR3 DNA reads TGTGCCAGCAGCCCAACAGGGGGCGGTGGTAATGGCTACACCTTC.

The chain couples TRBV7-2 to TRBJ1-5; 7 bases are shared with TRBD1. V lost 1 base, J lost 9 bases, and 0 bases stayed unmatched. CDR1 SGHTA and CDR2 FQGNSA come from the germline V gene. The CDR3 is 12 amino acids. CDR3 region: CASSLGQGPQHF. CDR3 nucleotide sequence: TGTGCCAGCAGCTTAGGACAGGGGCCCCAGCATTTT. Complete variable domain (other parts from reference TRBV7-2 and TRBJ1-5): GAGVSQSPSNKVTEKGKDVELRCDPISGHTALYWYRQSLGQGLEFLIYFQGNSAPDKSGLPSDRFSAERTGGSVSTLTIQRTQQEDSAVYLCASSLGQGPQHFGDGTRLSIL.

CDR3 DNA: TGCAGTGCAACGCTAGCGGGAAAGTTGGTCTACTACAATGAGCAGTTCTTC. Protein sequence: CSATLAGKLVYYNEQFF. The gene calls are TRBV20-1 and TRBJ2-1; 9 bases align to TRBD2. CDR1 is DFQATT, CDR2 SNEGSKA, per germline (reference sequence). J was trimmed by 3 bases and V by 6 bases; bases with no gene match: 15. This CDR3 contains 17 residues.

A few counts support this clonotype. The chain uses TRBV24-1 and TRBJ2-7; D gene ambiguous. The germline V gene has CDR1 KGHDR and CDR2 SFDVKD. The V and J ends lost 3 bases and 11 bases respectively, with 19 bases between them. CDR3 length: 14 amino acids. Here the CDR3 DNA reads TGTGCCACCAGTGATAATCCGGTAACCGAAAGAAAGTACTTC. It encodes CATSDNPVTERKYF.

This clonotype was counted a few times. The chain uses TRBV19 and TRBJ1-2, with 12 bases matching TRBD1. The CDR3 length is 13 residues. Germline trimming cut 6 bases from V and 6 bases from J; bases unmatched to any gene: 2. Germline loops: CDR1 LNHDA, CDR2 SQIVND (reference sequence). As DNA, the CDR3 is TGTGCCAGTAGGGGGGACAGGGGGCATGGCTACACCTTC. Its translation is CASRGDRGHGYTF.

This clonotype is classed as medium-sized (0.01 to 0.1%). The DNA of the CDR3 is TGTGCCAGCAGCTTAGAGGGCGGGAGTTACGAGCAGTACTTC. Amino acid sequence: CASSLEGGSYEQYF. The chain couples TRBV7-9 to TRBJ2-7; the match to TRBD2 covers 7 bases. Germline V lookup: CDR1 SEHNR, CDR2 FQNEAQ (reference sequence). This CDR3 has 14 amino acids. V dropped 1 base and J dropped 4; count of bases not matched to a gene: 4.

The rearrangement joins TRBV7-6 to TRBJ2-3; 11 bases map to TRBD2. The germline gives CDR1 SGHVS, CDR2 FNYEAQ. The CDR3 contains 16 residues. The junction had 3 bases not matched to a gene; V was cut back by 0 bases and J by 4 bases. The CDR3 spells CASSLASGRASDTQYF. The DNA for the CDR3 is TGTGCCAGCAGCTTAGCTAGCGGGAGGGCATCAGATACGCAGTATTTT.

This clonotype has just a few counts. The chain has TRBV3-1 and TRBJ2-1, with 10 bases that match TRBD2. V lost 6 bases to trimming and J lost 3 bases; unmatched junction nucleotides: 5. The CDR3 has 15 amino acids. Germline values: CDR1 LGHDT, CDR2 YNNKEL (reference sequence). The CDR3 region is CASSPSGRVYNEQFF. CDR3 DNA sequence: TGTGCCAGCAGTCCTAGCGGGAGAGTCTACAATGAGCAGTTCTTC.

This clonotype was seen a few times. The chain recombines TRBV12-3 or TRBV12-4 with TRBJ1-5; the D is unclear. V was trimmed by 7 bases and J by 0 bases, leaving 10 bases between them. The CDR3 covers 14 residues. CDR3 nucleotides: TGTGCCAGCACCCACACTGATAGCAATCAGCCCCAGCATTTT. This encodes CASTHTDSNQPQHF.

The table lists this clonotype with a few counts. The V call is TRBV20-1, the J call TRBJ2-1; D unclear. The CDR3 sequence is 14 residues long. The germline V gene encodes CDR1 DFQATT and CDR2 SNEGSKA (reference sequence). Trimming shortened V by 1 base and J by 6 bases, and 13 bases separated the two germline ends. CDR3 protein: CSARGLGLLNEQFF. The DNA for the CDR3 is TGCAGTGCTAGAGGTCTCGGGCTCCTCAATGAGCAGTTCTTC.

The CDR3 loop is CASSQRDRSYEQYF. The CDR3 DNA sequence: TGTGCCAGCAGCCAGCGGGACCGCTCCTACGAGCAGTACTTC. The chain joins TRBV12-3 or TRBV12-4 to TRBJ2-7; TRBD2 aligns across 7 bases. V lost 6 bases and J lost 0; bases outside the gene matches: 5. This CDR3 has 14 residues.

This chain uses TRBV27 with TRBJ1-2; 12 bases fit TRBD1. There are 15 residues in the CDR3. V gave up 6 bases and J gave up 8 bases; unmatched junction bases: 10. Germline assignment: CDR1 MNHEY and CDR2 SMNVEV (reference sequence). The CDR3: CASSRKGQGAMGYTF. As DNA, the CDR3 is TGTGCCAGCAGCCGCAAGGGACAGGGGGCAATGGGCTACACCTTC.

As regards this clonotype: One junction end does not reproduce the germline sequence, and a read error may be involved. The chain recombines TRBV6-6 with TRBJ2-5; 15 bases are a match to TRBD2. The CDR3 runs to 20 residues. From germline, CDR1 is MNHNY and CDR2 SVGAGI (reference sequence). CDR3 coding DNA: TGTGCCAGCAGTTACTGGGGACTAGCGGGGGGCTCCTCCTTCCAAAAGACCCAGTACTTC. As protein: CASSYWGLAGGSSFQKTQYF.

The sample holds a few counts of this clonotype. The chain couples TRBV12-3 or TRBV12-4 to TRBJ2-3; D is perhaps TRBD1 (6 bases). With 5 bases removed from V and 0 bases from J, the gap between germline ends came to 12 bases. This CDR3 region has 15 residues. The CDR3 sequence is CASSPFRGSTDTQYF. DNA for the CDR3: TGTGCCAGCAGTCCCTTCAGGGGAAGCACAGATACGCAGTATTTT.

This clonotype was picked up a small number of times. V gene TRBV10-3 combines with J gene TRBJ2-7; TRBD2 aligns across 9 bases. The CDR3 is 12 residues long. After removal of 10 bases from V and 7 bases from J, the junction contained 8 bases not matched to a gene. Germline CDR1 and CDR2: ENHRY and SYGVKD. CDR3 loop: CATGLAAREQYF. The CDR3 coding sequence is TGTGCCACGGGACTAGCAGCTAGAGAGCAGTACTTC.

CDR3 nucleotides: TGCAGTGCTTACTTACTAGCAGGTAACGAGCAGTTCTTC. As protein: CSAYLLAGNEQFF. V gene TRBV20-1 combines with J gene TRBJ2-1, with D possibly being TRBD2 (6 bases). Germline assignment: CDR1 DFQATT and CDR2 SNEGSKA (reference sequence). Trimming took 5 bases from V and 10 from J, leaving 18 bases between them. The CDR3 loop spans 13 amino acids.

This chain links TRBV20-1 with TRBJ2-6, with no clear D. V was cut by 3 bases and J by 0 bases, with 9 bases left in between. CDR3 size: 15 residues. Germline V gives CDR1 DFQATT, CDR2 SNEGSKA (reference sequence). The CDR3 DNA reads TGCAGTGCTAGTATGGATTTCTCTGGGGCCAACGTCCTGACTTTC. Translated: CSASMDFSGANVLTF.